This T cell receptor beta chain was obtained from a study of T cell repertoires in cytomegalovirus infection. In regard to this clonotype: Its antigen remains unidentified.

A single record per CDR3 protein comes from TCRdb applying MiXCR to the reads. The top ten clones hold 13% of a sample with approximately 390,000 distinct CDR3 sequences, roughly 36% of them seen once. Trimming cost V 4 bases and J 12 bases; bases outside gene matches: 5. This CDR3 comprises 11 residues. Per the germline V gene, CDR1 is DFQATT and CDR2 is SNEGSKA (reference sequence). The source is a human donor in good health (CMV status not recorded). Some clones in this sample may be carry-over from other donors' samples. The rearrangement links TRBV20-1 to TRBJ2-1; TRBD1 agrees at 8 bases. The material sequenced was cultured PBMCs, taken from culture after CMV antigen stimulation. The CDR3 DNA sequence: TGCAGTGCTACAGACAGGGGCCGGCAGTTCTTC. It is translated as CSATDRGRQFF.